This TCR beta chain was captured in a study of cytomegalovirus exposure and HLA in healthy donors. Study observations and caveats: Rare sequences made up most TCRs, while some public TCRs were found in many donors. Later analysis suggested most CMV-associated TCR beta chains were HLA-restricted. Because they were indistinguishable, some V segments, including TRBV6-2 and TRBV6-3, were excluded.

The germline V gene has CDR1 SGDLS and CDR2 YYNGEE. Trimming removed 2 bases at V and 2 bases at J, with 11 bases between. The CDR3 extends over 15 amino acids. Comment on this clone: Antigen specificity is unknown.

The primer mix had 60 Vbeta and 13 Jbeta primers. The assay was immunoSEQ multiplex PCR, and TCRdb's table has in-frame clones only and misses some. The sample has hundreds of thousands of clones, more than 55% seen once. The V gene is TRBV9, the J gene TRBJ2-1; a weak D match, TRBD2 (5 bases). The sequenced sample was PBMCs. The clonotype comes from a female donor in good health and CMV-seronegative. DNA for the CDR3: TGTGCCAGCAGCGTCAGCGGAACCGCCTACAATGAGCAGTTCTTC. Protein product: CASSVSGTAYNEQFF.